This passage covers 18 T cell receptor beta chains from one sample sequenced in a study of glioma-infiltrating T cells after dendritic cell vaccination. Generated by immunoSEQ multiplex PCR, the TCRdb table keeps only in-frame clones and is missing some. The profile shows fewer than 25,000 clones, about four fifths of them singletons. The sequenced sample was blood, obtained before dendritic cell vaccination. Receptors originate from a human donor with glioblastoma.

The genes are TRBV29-1 and TRBJ1-1; possible D gene TRBD1, 5 bases. V gave up 3 bases and J gave up 5 bases, with 13 bases separating them. This CDR3 spans 13 amino acids. Germline CDR1 reads SQVTM; CDR2 reads ANQGSEA. The CDR3 DNA is TGCAGCGTTGATGGAGGGGTGGTAACTGAAGCTTTCTTT. It encodes CSVDGGVVTEAFF. The full variable domain, in which reference TRBV29-1 and TRBJ1-1 provide the parts outside the CDR3, is SAVISQKPSRDICQRGTSLTIQCQVDSQVTMMFWYRQQPGQSLTLIATANQGSEATYESGFVIDKFPISRPNLTFSTLTVSNMSPEDSSIYLCSVDGGVVTEAFFGQGTRLTVV.

This clone was observed a handful of times. The chain uses TRBV29-1 and TRBJ2-7; TRBD2 agrees at 11 bases. Germline V gene sequence: CDR1 SQVTM, CDR2 ANQGSEA. V was clipped by 1 base and J by 2 bases; unmatched bases: 7. The CDR3 sequence is 16 residues long. The DNA for the CDR3 is TGCAGCGTTGAAGGAGGACTAGCGGGCGACCCCTACGAGCAGTACTTC. Its translation is CSVEGGLAGDPYEQYF.

The J gene is TRBJ2-2, the V gene TRBV19, with D possibly being TRBD1 (6 bases). V was trimmed by 3 bases and J by 6 bases, leaving 11 bases between them. The CDR3 consists of 14 residues. Germline values: CDR1 LNHDA, CDR2 SQIVND (reference sequence). The CDR3 nucleotides are TGTGCCAGTAGTATGGTACAGGGCTCCGGGGAGCTGTTTTTT. Amino acid sequence: CASSMVQGSGELFF.

A word on this clone: The junction does not match germline at one end; this may be a read error. The gene calls are TRBV11-2 and TRBJ2-1, with 9 bases identical to TRBD2. Per the germline V gene, CDR1 is SGHAT and CDR2 is FQNNGV. The length of the CDR3 is 15 residues. CDR3 in amino acids: CASSPHQAGGTERFF. The CDR3 DNA is TGTGCCAGCAGCCCCCACCAGGCGGGAGGGACTGAGCGGTTCTTC.

V and J are TRBV5-1 and TRBJ2-1, with a tentative D call TRBD2 (6 bases). Germline assignment: CDR1 SGHRS and CDR2 YFSETQ. The germline V and J ends were trimmed by 3 bases and 8 bases, with 18 bases remaining between them. CDR3 length: 15 amino acids. This CDR3 reads CASSWGYGSGDEQFF. In nucleotides, the CDR3 is TGCGCCAGCAGCTGGGGTTACGGGAGTGGCGATGAGCAGTTCTTC. The whole variable domain, filled in from reference TRBV5-1 and TRBJ2-1, reads KAGVTQTPRYLIKTRGQQVTLSCSPISGHRSVSWYQQTPGQGLQFLFEYFSETQRNKGNFPGRFSGRQFSNSRSEMNVSTLELGDSALYLCASSWGYGSGDEQFFGPGTRLTVL.

The rearrangement uses TRBV28 and TRBJ1-5; D may be TRBD1 (6 bases). CDR1 and CDR2 (germline): MDHEN, SYDVKM. V gave up 6 bases and J gave up 0 bases, with 18 bases separating them. The CDR3 extends over 17 amino acids. CDR3 region: CASSSDRDIYSNQPQHF. The DNA of the CDR3 is TGTGCCAGCAGCTCAGACCGGGACATATATAGCAATCAGCCCCAGCATTTT.

The rearrangement uses TRBV5-6 and TRBJ2-1; 9 nucleotides match TRBD1. The CDR3 sequence is 16 residues long. Losses at the gene ends were 4 bases for V and 0 bases for J; bases not matched to a gene: 5. Germline V gene lookup returns CDR1 SGHDT and CDR2 YYEEEE. Written as DNA, the CDR3 is TGTGCCAGCAGCGGACAGGGGTTCGTCTCCTACAATGAGCAGTTCTTC. Translating gives CASSGQGFVSYNEQFF.

The table lists this clone with a few counts. The CDR3 sequence is CASSSPGTSAEQYF. CDR3 DNA sequence: TGTGCCAGCAGTTCACCAGGGACTAGTGCGGAGCAGTACTTC. The chain combines TRBV6-7 with TRBJ2-7; 8 nucleotides agree with TRBD2. TRBV6-7 is classed as an ORF, of uncertain function. J was trimmed by 7 bases and V by 4 bases; bases with no gene match: 9. This CDR3 comprises 14 residues.

This rearrangement joins TRBV7-9 to TRBJ1-1; D perhaps matches TRBD1 (5 bases). CDR1 and CDR2 (germline): SEHNR, FQNEAQ (reference sequence). V gave up 1 base and J gave up 4 bases, with 13 bases separating them. This CDR3 is 15 amino acids long. The CDR3 nucleotides are TGTGCCAGCAGCTTAGTGGGGACTAAGGGCACTGAAGCTTTCTTT. It yields the protein CASSLVGTKGTEAFF.

CDR3 sequence reads: CASGQGVQPQHF. The CDR3 coding sequence is TGTGCCAGCGGACAGGGGGTTCAGCCCCAGCATTTT. The chain links TRBV6-1 to TRBJ1-5; TRBD1 matches 10 bases. The CDR3 covers 12 residues. Germline loops: CDR1 MNHNS, CDR2 SASEGT. V shed 8 bases, J shed 6 bases, and the junction held 1 base outside the gene matches.

The chain uses TRBV27 and TRBJ2-7; 13 bases agree with TRBD2. Unmatched junction bases numbered 6, after V lost 7 bases and J lost 3 bases. The CDR3 contains 15 residues. Germline V gene sequence: CDR1 MNHEY, CDR2 SMNVEV (reference sequence). Here the CDR3 DNA reads TGTGCCAGCATTACTAGCGGGAGGGGCTACTACGAGCAGTACTTC. Its translation is CASITSGRGYYEQYF.

The rearrangement links TRBV29-1 to TRBJ1-2; 10 nucleotides line up with TRBD1. Unmatched junction bases numbered 4, after V lost 6 bases and J lost 6 bases. Germline CDR1 reads SQVTM; CDR2 reads ANQGSEA. This CDR3 is 12 amino acids long. The CDR3 bases are TGCAGCGTCGTGACAGGGGGCAATGGCTACACCTTC. This translates into CSVVTGGNGYTF.

This rearrangement joins TRBV11-2 to TRBJ1-4; a possible D gene is TRBD1 (5 bases). Deletions cut 5 bases from V and 10 bases from J, with 11 bases between. Germline loops: CDR1 SGHAT, CDR2 FQNNGV. The CDR3 extends over 12 amino acids. CDR3 DNA sequence: TGTGCCAGCAGCCCTGGGGGGGGAAAACTGTTTTTT. Translated: CASSPGGGKLFF. Variable domain in full (rest from reference TRBV11-2 and TRBJ1-4): EAGVAQSPRYKIIEKRQSVAFWCNPISGHATLYWYQQILGQGPKLLIQFQNNGVVDDSQLPKDRFSAERLKGVDSTLKIQPAKLEDSAVYLCASSPGGGKLFFGSGTQLSVL.

Only a few counts were recorded for this clone. This chain uses TRBV14 with TRBJ1-1; D is unclear. This CDR3 has 12 residues. V dropped 1 base and J dropped 11 bases, with 11 bases sitting between them. Germline values: CDR1 SGHDN, CDR2 FVKESK. Written as DNA, the CDR3 is TGTGCCAGCAGCCAAGTTGGGCATGGTGCTTTCTTT. Translation gives CASSQVGHGAFF.

The chain links TRBV27 to TRBJ2-7, with 12 bases matching TRBD1. Germline loops: CDR1 MNHEY, CDR2 SMNVEV (reference sequence). V lost 5 bases and J lost 4; bases outside the gene matches: 9. CDR3 size: 16 residues. CDR3 DNA sequence: TGTGCCAGCAGTGGCTGGGACAGGGGGCGTAAGTACGAGCAGTACTTC. It is translated as CASSGWDRGRKYEQYF.

The rearrangement joins TRBV11-3 to TRBJ2-1; 9 bases are a match to TRBD1. J gave up 2 bases and V 5 bases, and 4 bases lay outside the gene matches. The CDR3 consists of 15 residues. CDR1 and CDR2 from the germline V gene are SGHNT and YENEEA. As DNA, the CDR3 is TGTGCCAGCAGCGAATACAGGGGGCCCTACAATGAGCAGTTCTTC. Its protein is CASSEYRGPYNEQFF.

This clone was picked up one time. This chain connects TRBV9 to TRBJ1-2, with 7 nucleotides matching TRBD1. CDR1 is SGDLS and CDR2 is YYNGEE in the germline V gene. The CDR3 runs 17 residues. The trim removed 2 bases at V and 8 bases at J, leaving 18 bases unmatched. The CDR3 bases are TGTGCCAGCAGCGTCGACGTGGGGGCAGGGGGGTCCTACGGCTACACCTTC. This sequence encodes CASSVDVGAGGSYGYTF.

V gene TRBV6-5 combines with J gene TRBJ2-3, with 7 bases matching TRBD2. CDR1 is MNHEY, CDR2 SVGAGI, per germline. Unmatched junction bases numbered 6, after V lost 6 bases and J lost 0 bases. The CDR3 loop spans 15 amino acids. CDR3 region: CASSPRETSTDTQYF. As DNA, the CDR3 is TGTGCCAGCAGCCCGCGGGAGACTAGCACAGATACGCAGTATTTT.